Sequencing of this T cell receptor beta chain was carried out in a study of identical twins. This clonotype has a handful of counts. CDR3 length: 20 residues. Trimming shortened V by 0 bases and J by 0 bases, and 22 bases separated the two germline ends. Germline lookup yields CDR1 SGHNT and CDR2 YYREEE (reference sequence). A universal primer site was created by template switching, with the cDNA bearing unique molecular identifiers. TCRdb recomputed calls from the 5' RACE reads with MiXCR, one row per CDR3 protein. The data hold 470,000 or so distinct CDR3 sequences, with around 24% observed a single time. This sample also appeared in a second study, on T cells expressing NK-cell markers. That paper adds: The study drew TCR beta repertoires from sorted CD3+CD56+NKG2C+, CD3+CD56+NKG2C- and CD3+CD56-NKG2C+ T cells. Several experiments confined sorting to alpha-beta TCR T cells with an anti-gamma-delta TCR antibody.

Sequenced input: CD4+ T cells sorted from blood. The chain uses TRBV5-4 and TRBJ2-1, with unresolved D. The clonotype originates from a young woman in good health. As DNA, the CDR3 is TGTGCCAGCAGCTTGGGTACGAAACGTGGCCCCAGTGGCTCCTACAATGAGCAGTTCTTC. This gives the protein CASSLGTKRGPSGSYNEQFF.